Included here is one T cell receptor beta chain sequence, with context. The antigen is undetermined. The source of the sample is a study of T cell responses to AZD1222 COVID-19 vaccine. Study results and caveats: Nearly half of unique spike-specific TCRs reportedly avoided B.1.351 and B.1.1.7 mutated regions. Just a handful of people given AZD1222 tested seropositive at baseline. The donor group comprised mostly white British people and more females; the analysis possibly underestimated clonal diversity.

Here immunoSEQ multiplex PCR was the method, and the copy in TCRdb shows in-frame clones only, minus some. This table holds about 120,000 clones, 93% found once. Analyses pooled second doses at about 4 or about 12 weeks. CDR3 length equals 15 residues. From germline, CDR1 is SGHKS and CDR2 YYEKEE (reference sequence). Trimming shortened V by 6 bases and J by 4 bases, and 16 bases separated the two germline ends. The TCR was taken from an adult who received the AZD1222 COVID-19 vaccine. Sequencing used peripheral blood, obtained 28 days after the second AZD1222 dose. This sequence joins TRBV5-5 and TRBJ2-2; D tentatively fits TRBD1 or TRBD2 (6 bases each). The CDR3 sequence is CASTQHGGGTGELFF. The DNA of the CDR3 is TGTGCCAGCACTCAACATGGAGGGGGCACCGGGGAGCTGTTTTTT.